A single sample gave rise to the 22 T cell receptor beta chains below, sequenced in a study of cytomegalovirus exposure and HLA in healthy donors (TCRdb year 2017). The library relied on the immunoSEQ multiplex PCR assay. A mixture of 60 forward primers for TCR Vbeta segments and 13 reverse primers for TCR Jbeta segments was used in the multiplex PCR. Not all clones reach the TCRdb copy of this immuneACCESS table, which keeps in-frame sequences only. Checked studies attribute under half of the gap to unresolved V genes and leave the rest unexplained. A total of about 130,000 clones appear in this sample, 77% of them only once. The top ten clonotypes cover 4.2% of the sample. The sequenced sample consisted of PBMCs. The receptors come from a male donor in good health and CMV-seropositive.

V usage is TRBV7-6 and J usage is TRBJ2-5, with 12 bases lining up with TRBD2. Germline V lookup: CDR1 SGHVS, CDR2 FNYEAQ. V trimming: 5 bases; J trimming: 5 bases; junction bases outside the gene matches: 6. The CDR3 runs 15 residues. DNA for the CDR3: TGTGCCAGCAGCCGACTAGCGGGAGATAGGGAGACCCAGTACTTC. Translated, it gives CASSRLAGDRETQYF.

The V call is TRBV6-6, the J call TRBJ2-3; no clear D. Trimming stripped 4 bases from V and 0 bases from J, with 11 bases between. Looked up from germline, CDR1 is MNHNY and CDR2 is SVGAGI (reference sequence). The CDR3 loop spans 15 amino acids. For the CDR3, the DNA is TGTGCCAGCAGTTTTCTAGACCCTAGCACAGATACGCAGTATTTT. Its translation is CASSFLDPSTDTQYF.

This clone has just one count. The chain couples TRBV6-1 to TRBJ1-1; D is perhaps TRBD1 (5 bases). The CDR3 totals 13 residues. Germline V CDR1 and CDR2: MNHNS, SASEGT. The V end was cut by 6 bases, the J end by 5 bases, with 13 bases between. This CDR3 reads CASSNWGVTEAFF. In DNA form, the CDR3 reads TGTGCCAGCAGCAATTGGGGGGTTACTGAAGCTTTCTTT.

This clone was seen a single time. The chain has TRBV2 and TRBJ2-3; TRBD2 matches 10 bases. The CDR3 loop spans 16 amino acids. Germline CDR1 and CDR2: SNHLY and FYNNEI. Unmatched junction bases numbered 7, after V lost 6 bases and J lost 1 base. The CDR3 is CASRSGLAARTDTQYF. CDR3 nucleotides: TGTGCCAGCAGGTCCGGACTAGCGGCCCGCACAGATACGCAGTATTTT.

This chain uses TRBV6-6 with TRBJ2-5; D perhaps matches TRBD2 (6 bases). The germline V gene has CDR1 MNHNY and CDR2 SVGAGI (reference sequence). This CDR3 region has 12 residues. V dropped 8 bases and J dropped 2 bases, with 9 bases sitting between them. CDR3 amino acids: CASGGAQETQYF. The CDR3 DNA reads TGTGCCAGCGGAGGGGCACAAGAGACCCAGTACTTC.

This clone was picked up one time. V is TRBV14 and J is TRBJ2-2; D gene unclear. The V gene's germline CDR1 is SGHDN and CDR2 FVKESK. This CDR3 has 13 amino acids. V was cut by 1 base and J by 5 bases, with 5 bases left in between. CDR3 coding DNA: TGTGCCAGCAGCCAAGTCGTGACCGGGGAGCTGTTTTTT. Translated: CASSQVVTGELFF.

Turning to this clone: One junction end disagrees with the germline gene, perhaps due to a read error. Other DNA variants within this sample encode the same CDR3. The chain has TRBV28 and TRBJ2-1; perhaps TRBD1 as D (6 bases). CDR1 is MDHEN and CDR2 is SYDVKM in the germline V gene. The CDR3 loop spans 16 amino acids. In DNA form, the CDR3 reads TGTGCCAGCAGGCAGGGGTTTGCGAGCTCCTACAACGAGCAGTTCTTC. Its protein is CASRQGFASSYNEQFF.

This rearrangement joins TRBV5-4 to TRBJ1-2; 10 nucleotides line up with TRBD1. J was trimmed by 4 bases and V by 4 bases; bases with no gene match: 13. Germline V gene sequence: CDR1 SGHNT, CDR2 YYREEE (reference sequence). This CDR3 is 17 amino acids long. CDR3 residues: CASSNTGTGDLGYGYTF. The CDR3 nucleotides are TGTGCCAGCAGCAACACCGGGACAGGGGATCTCGGCTATGGCTACACCTTC.

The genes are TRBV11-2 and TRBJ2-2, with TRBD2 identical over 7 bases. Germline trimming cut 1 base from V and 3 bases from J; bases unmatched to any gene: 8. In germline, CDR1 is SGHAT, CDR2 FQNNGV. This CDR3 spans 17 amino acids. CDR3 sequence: CASSLAPRGRHTGELFF. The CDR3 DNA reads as TGTGCCAGCAGCTTAGCTCCGCGGGGGAGACACACCGGGGAGCTGTTTTTT.

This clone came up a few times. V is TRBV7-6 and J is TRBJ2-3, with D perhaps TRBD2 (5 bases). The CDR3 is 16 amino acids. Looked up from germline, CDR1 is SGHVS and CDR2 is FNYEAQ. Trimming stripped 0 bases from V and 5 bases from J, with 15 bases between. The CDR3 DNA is TGTGCCAGCAGCTTAGCGAACGTGGGAGTTCTAGATACGCAGTATTTT. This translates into CASSLANVGVLDTQYF.

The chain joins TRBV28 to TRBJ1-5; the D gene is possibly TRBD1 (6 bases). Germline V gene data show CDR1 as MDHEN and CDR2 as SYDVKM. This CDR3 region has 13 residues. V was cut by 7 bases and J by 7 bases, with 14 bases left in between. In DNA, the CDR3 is TGTGCCAGCATTGGGGGGGCGGAACAGCCCCAGCATTTT. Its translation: CASIGGAEQPQHF.

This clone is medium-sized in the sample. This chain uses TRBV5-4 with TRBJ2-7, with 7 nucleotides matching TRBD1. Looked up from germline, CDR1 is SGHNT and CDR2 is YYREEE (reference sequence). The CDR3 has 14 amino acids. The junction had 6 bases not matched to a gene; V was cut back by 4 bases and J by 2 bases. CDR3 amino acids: CASSNPDRAYEQYF. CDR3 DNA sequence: TGTGCCAGCAGCAACCCCGACAGGGCCTACGAGCAGTACTTC.

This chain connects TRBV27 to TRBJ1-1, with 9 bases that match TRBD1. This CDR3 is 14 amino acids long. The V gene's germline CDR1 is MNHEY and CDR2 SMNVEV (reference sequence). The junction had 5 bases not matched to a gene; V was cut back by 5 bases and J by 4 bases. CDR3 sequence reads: CASSIQGAGTEAFF. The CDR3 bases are TGTGCCAGCAGTATACAGGGGGCGGGCACTGAAGCTTTCTTT.

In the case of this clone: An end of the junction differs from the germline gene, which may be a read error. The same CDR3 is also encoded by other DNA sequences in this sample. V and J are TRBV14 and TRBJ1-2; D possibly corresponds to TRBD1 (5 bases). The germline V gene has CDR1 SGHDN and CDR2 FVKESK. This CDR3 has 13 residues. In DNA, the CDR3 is TGTGCCAGTAGCCAAGCAGGGATACATGGCTACACCTTC. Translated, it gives CASSQAGIHGYTF.

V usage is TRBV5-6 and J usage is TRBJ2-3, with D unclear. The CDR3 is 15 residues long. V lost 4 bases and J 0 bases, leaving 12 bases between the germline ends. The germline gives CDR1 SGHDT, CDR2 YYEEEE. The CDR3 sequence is CASSALGSSTDTQYF. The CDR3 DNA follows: TGTGCCAGCAGCGCCTTGGGCTCTAGCACAGATACGCAGTATTTT. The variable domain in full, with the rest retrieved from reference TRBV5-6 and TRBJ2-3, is DAGVTQSPTHLIKTRGQQVTLRCSPKSGHDTVSWYQQALGQGPQFIFQYYEEEERQRGNFPDRFSGHQFPNYSSELNVNALLLGDSALYLCASSALGSSTDTQYFGPGTRLTVL.

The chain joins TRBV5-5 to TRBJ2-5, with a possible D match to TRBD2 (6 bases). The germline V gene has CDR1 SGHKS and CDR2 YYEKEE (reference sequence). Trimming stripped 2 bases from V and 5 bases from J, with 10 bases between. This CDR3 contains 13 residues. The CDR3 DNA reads TGTGCCAGCAGCTTTGGAGGGGCGGAGACCCAGTACTTC. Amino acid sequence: CASSFGGAETQYF.

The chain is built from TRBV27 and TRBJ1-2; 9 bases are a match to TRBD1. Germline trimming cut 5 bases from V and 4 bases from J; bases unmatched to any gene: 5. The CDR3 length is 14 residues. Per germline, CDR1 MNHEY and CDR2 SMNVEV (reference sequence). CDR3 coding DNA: TGTGCCAGCAGTGTCTACAGGGGGCTCTATGGCTACACCTTC. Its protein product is CASSVYRGLYGYTF.

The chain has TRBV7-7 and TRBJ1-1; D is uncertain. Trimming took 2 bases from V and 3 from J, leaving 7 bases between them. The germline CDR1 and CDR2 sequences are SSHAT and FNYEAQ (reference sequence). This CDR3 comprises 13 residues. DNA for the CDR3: TGTGCCAGCAGCTTAAGCCCGGACACTGAAGCTTTCTTT. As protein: CASSLSPDTEAFF.

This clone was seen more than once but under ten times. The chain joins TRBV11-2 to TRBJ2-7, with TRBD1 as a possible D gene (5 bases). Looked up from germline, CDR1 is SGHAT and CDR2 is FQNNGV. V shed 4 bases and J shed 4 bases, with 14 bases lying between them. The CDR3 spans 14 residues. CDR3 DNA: TGTGCCAGCAGCTCCACAGATAGGGGTTACGAGCAGTACTTC. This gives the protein CASSSTDRGYEQYF.

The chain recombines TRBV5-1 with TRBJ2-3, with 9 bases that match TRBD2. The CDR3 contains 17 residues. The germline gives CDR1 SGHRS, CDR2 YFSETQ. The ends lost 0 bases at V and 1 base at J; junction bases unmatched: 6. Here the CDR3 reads CASSLGGTSPGTDTQYF. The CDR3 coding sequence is TGCGCCAGCAGCTTGGGCGGGACTAGCCCTGGCACAGATACGCAGTATTTT.

CDR3 sequence (DNA): TGTGCCAGCAGCCTGCGGGCGGGTTACCAAGAGACCCAGTACTTC. It specifies CASSLRAGYQETQYF. This sequence joins TRBV5-6 and TRBJ2-5, with D perhaps matching TRBD2 (5 bases). Trimming removed 4 bases from V and 0 bases from J, with 13 bases in between. Germline V gene sequence: CDR1 SGHDT, CDR2 YYEEEE. CDR3 length: 15 residues.

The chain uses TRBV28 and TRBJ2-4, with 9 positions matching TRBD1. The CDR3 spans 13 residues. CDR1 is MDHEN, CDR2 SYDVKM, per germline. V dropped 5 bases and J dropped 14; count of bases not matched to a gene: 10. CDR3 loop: CASSLPGQGREYF. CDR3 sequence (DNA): TGTGCCAGCAGTCTTCCGGGACAGGGTCGCGAGTACTTC.